This entry lists 18 T cell receptor beta chains sequenced from one sample in a study of beta chain features in type 1 diabetes. General study findings and limits: Moderately but significantly shorter TCRB CDR3s were found in Type 1 diabetes patients in all four CD4+ subsets.

Every bit of the isolated RNA underwent reverse transcription, so sequencing read expressed TCRB transcripts. Only in-frame clones appear in the TCRdb table, and some are missing; sequencing was by immunoSEQ multiplex PCR. The table records 250,000 to 300,000 clones, less than 30% of them present only once. No antigens are known for them. Specimen: naive CD4+ T cells from blood. These receptors came from a woman aged 30 to 39 with type 1 diabetes.

The chain employs TRBV27 and TRBJ1-2; D is uncertain. The CDR3 extends over 13 amino acids. Germline CDR1 reads MNHEY; CDR2 reads SMNVEV (reference sequence). V lost 5 bases, J lost 8 bases, and 15 bases lay in between. The CDR3 loop reads CASSERFGEGYTF. The CDR3 nucleotides are TGTGCCAGCAGTGAACGATTCGGGGAGGGCTACACCTTC.

J is TRBJ1-2 and V is TRBV9; D gene unclear. The CDR3 extends over 17 amino acids. The V and J ends lost 4 bases and 1 base respectively, with 20 bases between them. CDR1 is SGDLS and CDR2 is YYNGEE in the germline V gene. CDR3 sequence reads: CASSPAIGAVINYGYTF. In DNA form, the CDR3 reads TGTGCCAGCAGCCCCGCAATTGGAGCAGTTATTAACTATGGCTACACCTTC.

The rearrangement links TRBV7-9 to TRBJ2-1; 7 bases agree with TRBD1. CDR3 length: 14 residues. V lost 8 bases, J lost 2 bases, and 6 bases stayed unmatched. Looked up from germline, CDR1 is SEHNR and CDR2 is FQNEAQ (reference sequence). The CDR3 DNA follows: TGTGCCAGCGCCTTCCAGGGGGCCTACAATGAGCAGTTCTTC. Its translation: CASAFQGAYNEQFF.

The chain carries TRBV4-1 and TRBJ2-1, with D unresolved. The CDR3 consists of 13 residues. V was pared by 1 base and J by 9 bases, with 10 bases between. In germline, CDR1 is MGHRA, CDR2 YSYEKL. CDR3 loop: CASSQGPTGEQFF. The CDR3 DNA reads TGCGCCAGCAGCCAAGGCCCCACGGGTGAGCAGTTCTTC.

The chain links TRBV6-5 to TRBJ1-1; perhaps TRBD1 as D (5 bases). The CDR3 totals 15 residues. The V end lost 0 bases, the J end lost 1 base, and 9 bases lay between the germline ends. CDR1 is MNHEY and CDR2 is SVGAGI in the germline V gene. DNA of the CDR3: TGTGCCAGCAGTTACTCTGTGACAGAGAACACTGAAGCTTTCTTT. The encoded protein is CASSYSVTENTEAFF.

This clone was recorded a few times. The chain is built from TRBV18 and TRBJ2-1; TRBD2 matches 9 bases. Germline V gene data show CDR1 as KGHSH and CDR2 as LQKENI. The CDR3 spans 15 residues. The J segment lost 9 bases and the V segment lost 3 bases, leaving 9 bases of the junction unmatched. The DNA of the CDR3 is TGTGCCAGCTCACCCCCAGCGGGAGGAGTAGGTGAGCAGTTCTTC. This gives the protein CASSPPAGGVGEQFF.

This clone has only a few counts. The chain couples TRBV29-1 to TRBJ2-5, with a weak D call TRBD1 (6 bases). The germline gives CDR1 SQVTM, CDR2 ANQGSEA. This CDR3 has 13 residues. Trimming cost V 5 bases and J 0 bases, with 10 bases left between them. Here the CDR3 DNA reads TGCAGCGTTCTTGGACAGTACCAAGAGACCCAGTACTTC. Protein product: CSVLGQYQETQYF.

About this clone itself: This same CDR3 is encoded by further DNA sequences in the sample. The V call is TRBV7-2, the J call TRBJ1-1; unclear D gene. V dropped 0 bases and J dropped 5 bases, with 7 bases sitting between them. Looked up from germline, CDR1 is SGHTA and CDR2 is FQGNSA. There are 13 residues in the CDR3. For the CDR3, the DNA is TGTGCCAGCAGCTTAGCCGCGGGGACTGAAGCTTTCTTT. Translating gives CASSLAAGTEAFF.

The chain is built from TRBV11-2 and TRBJ2-1, with 11 bases matching TRBD2. The CDR3 length is 16 residues. Germline values: CDR1 SGHAT, CDR2 FQNNGV. Trimming at V came to 4 bases and at J to 4 bases, leaving 6 bases not matched to a gene. The CDR3 sequence: CASSWGLAASYNEQFF. The CDR3 region has the DNA TGTGCCAGCAGCTGGGGACTAGCGGCATCATACAATGAGCAGTTCTTC.

The V call is TRBV7-3, the J call TRBJ2-1; 8 bases are a match to TRBD2. The CDR3 totals 15 residues. Trimming removed 5 bases from V and 8 bases from J; junction bases left unmatched: 11. Germline CDR1 SGHTA, CDR2 FQGTGA. CDR3 protein: CASSAGLAGGDEQFF. The CDR3 DNA sequence: TGTGCCAGCAGCGCAGGACTAGCCGGCGGGGATGAGCAGTTCTTC.

This clone was counted only a few times. The rearrangement joins TRBV5-1 to TRBJ1-1; TRBD1 might be the D (6 bases). CDR3 length: 13 amino acids. V shed 0 bases and J shed 11 bases, with 14 bases lying between them. Germline V gene lookup returns CDR1 SGHRS and CDR2 YFSETQ. The CDR3 reads CASSLDPGGEAFF. The CDR3 nucleotides read TGCGCCAGCAGCTTGGACCCTGGGGGCGAGGCTTTCTTT.

The chain joins TRBV5-1 to TRBJ1-2; D gene unclear. V lost 1 base, J lost 0 bases, and 7 bases lay in between. Germline CDR1 and CDR2: SGHRS and YFSETQ. The CDR3 has 14 residues. Here the CDR3 reads CASSLSQSNYGYTF. CDR3 nucleotides: TGCGCCAGCAGCTTGTCGCAGTCTAACTATGGCTACACCTTC.

The V call is TRBV29-1, the J call TRBJ1-1; 12 bases map to TRBD1. The CDR3 is 16 residues long. CDR1 SQVTM and CDR2 ANQGSEA come from the germline V gene. The J segment lost 3 bases and the V segment lost 6 bases, leaving 11 bases of the junction unmatched. DNA for the CDR3: TGCAGCGTCGGAGGGGGGACAGGGGGCGCGGACACTGAAGCTTTCTTT. Residues: CSVGGGTGGADTEAFF.

This clone was seen a few times. In DNA, the CDR3 is TGTGCCAGCAGCCTGGACAGGGAGAGAACTGAAGCTTTCTTT. Its protein is CASSLDRERTEAFF. The chain employs TRBV5-4 and TRBJ1-1; 8 bases line up with TRBD1. CDR1 is SGHNT and CDR2 is YYREEE in the germline V gene (reference sequence). CDR3 length: 14 residues. The V and J ends lost 4 bases and 5 bases, in that order; junction bases with no gene match: 7. The complete variable domain, with remaining parts taken from reference TRBV5-4 and TRBJ1-1, reads ETGVTQSPTHLIKTRGQQVTLRCSSQSGHNTVSWYQQALGQGPQFIFQYYREEENGRGNFPPRFSGLQFPNYSSELNVNALELDDSALYLCASSLDRERTEAFFGQGTRLTVV.

The chain links TRBV11-3 to TRBJ2-7, with 12 nucleotides matching TRBD2. The junction had 6 bases not matched to a gene; V was cut back by 5 bases and J by 10 bases. Germline V gene data show CDR1 as SGHNT and CDR2 as YENEEA. This CDR3 spans 13 amino acids. In DNA, the CDR3 is TGTGCCAGCAGCATCAGACTAGCGGGAGTCCAGTACTTC. Its protein is CASSIRLAGVQYF.

The chain employs TRBV7-8 and TRBJ1-2; possibly TRBD1 for D (6 bases). CDR1 and CDR2 from the germline V gene are SGHVS and FQNEAQ. The V end was cut by 5 bases, the J end by 2 bases, with 9 bases between. This CDR3 contains 13 residues. In DNA, the CDR3 is TGTGCCAGCAGCCTCCAGGGGAACTATGGCTACACCTTC. It yields the protein CASSLQGNYGYTF.

CDR3 region: CASSPGQGENTEAFF. The CDR3 bases are TGTGCCAGCAGCCCCGGACAGGGCGAGAACACTGAAGCTTTCTTT. The chain combines TRBV5-4 with TRBJ1-1; TRBD1 agrees at 8 bases. With 4 bases clipped from V and 1 base from J, the junction kept 6 bases outside the gene matches. Germline V gene data show CDR1 as SGHNT and CDR2 as YYREEE (reference sequence). There are 15 residues in the CDR3.

Only one count was recorded for this clone. This chain uses TRBV7-9 with TRBJ1-5; 10 positions agree with TRBD1. With 4 bases clipped from V and 6 bases from J, the junction kept 9 bases outside the gene matches. Germline CDR1 and CDR2: SEHNR and FQNEAQ (reference sequence). The CDR3 totals 16 residues. The CDR3 sequence is CASSSVDRGHGQPQHF. The CDR3 DNA follows: TGTGCCAGCAGCTCCGTCGACAGGGGGCATGGTCAGCCCCAGCATTTT.